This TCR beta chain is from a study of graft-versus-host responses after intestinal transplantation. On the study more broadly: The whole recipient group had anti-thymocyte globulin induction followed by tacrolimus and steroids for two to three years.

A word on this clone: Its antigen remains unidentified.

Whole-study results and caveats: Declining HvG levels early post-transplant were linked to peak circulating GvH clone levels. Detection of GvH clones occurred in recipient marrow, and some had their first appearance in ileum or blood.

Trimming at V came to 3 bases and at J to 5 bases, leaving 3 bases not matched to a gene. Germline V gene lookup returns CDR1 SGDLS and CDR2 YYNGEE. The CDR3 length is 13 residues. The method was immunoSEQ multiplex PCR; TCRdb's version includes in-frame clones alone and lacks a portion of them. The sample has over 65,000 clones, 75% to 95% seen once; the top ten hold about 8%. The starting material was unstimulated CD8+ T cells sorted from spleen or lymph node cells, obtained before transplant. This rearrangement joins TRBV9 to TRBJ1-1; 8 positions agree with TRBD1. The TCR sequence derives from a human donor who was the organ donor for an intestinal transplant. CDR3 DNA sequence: TGTGCCAGCAGCGCCACAGGGGGTACTGAAGCTTTCTTT. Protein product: CASSATGGTEAFF.